These 17 T cell receptor beta chains originate from one sample sequenced in a study of cytotoxic CD8 clonotypes in ibrutinib-treated CLL. TCRdb's copy holds only in-frame clones and misses some; the assay was immunoSEQ multiplex PCR. The sample shows approximately 340,000 clones, roughly two thirds of them seen only once. The specimen was PBMCs, collected after 36 months of ibrutinib treatment. The source is a human donor with chronic lymphocytic leukemia.

This CDR3 reads CASSKRVQGGELFF. The CDR3 bases are TGTGCCAGCAGTAAAAGGGTTCAAGGCGGGGAGCTGTTTTTT. The chain is built from TRBV7-8 and TRBJ2-2, with D hard to call. V lost 6 bases and J lost 7, with 15 bases in between. The length of the CDR3 is 14 residues. Germline lookup yields CDR1 SGHVS and CDR2 FQNEAQ.

The gene calls are TRBV10-3 and TRBJ2-1; TRBD1 aligns across 10 bases. Unmatched junction bases numbered 9, after V lost 4 bases and J lost 12 bases. The CDR3 runs 14 residues. Germline V lookup: CDR1 ENHRY, CDR2 SYGVKD. The DNA of the CDR3 is TGTGCCATCAGTGTCCAGGACAGGGGGGATGCGCAGTTCTTC. Residues: CAISVQDRGDAQFF.

The chain combines TRBV5-6 with TRBJ2-5; D may be TRBD1 or TRBD2 (6 bases each). CDR1 is SGHDT and CDR2 is YYEEEE in the germline V gene. Trimming removed 2 bases from V and 5 bases from J, with 13 bases in between. The CDR3 runs to 14 residues. The chain's CDR3 is CASSFGGGQETQYF. Here the CDR3 DNA reads TGTGCCAGCAGCTTCGGGGGTGGACAGGAGACCCAGTACTTC.

The CDR3 DNA is TGTGCCAGCAGCTTGTCACAGGGCATCTACGAGCAGTACTTC. Encoded protein: CASSLSQGIYEQYF. The rearrangement joins TRBV5-6 to TRBJ2-7; the D gene is possibly TRBD1 (6 bases). Deletions cut 1 base from V and 3 bases from J, with 11 bases between. Germline V CDR1 and CDR2: SGHDT, YYEEEE. CDR3 size: 14 residues.

The V and J genes are TRBV4-3 and TRBJ1-2, with no clear D. Trimming pared 0 bases from V and 4 bases from J, leaving 18 bases between. The CDR3 runs to 17 residues. Germline lookup yields CDR1 LGHNA and CDR2 YSLEER. CDR3 residues: CASSQDREALPLYGYTF. The CDR3 DNA reads TGCGCCAGCAGCCAAGATCGTGAAGCCCTACCCCTCTATGGCTACACCTTC.

In its sample, this clone was seen a few times. This chain connects TRBV6-1 to TRBJ2-7; D remains unclear. Per the germline V gene, CDR1 is MNHNS and CDR2 is SASEGT. The CDR3 extends over 14 amino acids. Trimming took 0 bases from V and 0 from J, leaving 6 bases between them. This chain's CDR3 is CASSEALSSYEQYF. The CDR3 DNA reads as TGTGCCAGCAGTGAAGCGCTCTCCTCCTACGAGCAGTACTTC.

This clone occurred a few times. V usage is TRBV10-3 and J usage is TRBJ2-7; perhaps TRBD1 as D (5 bases). This CDR3 comprises 15 residues. Germline V gives CDR1 ENHRY, CDR2 SYGVKD. V gave up 2 bases and J gave up 2 bases, with 13 bases separating them. Here the CDR3 DNA reads TGTGCCATCAGTGAGGGGCAGGGCTTCGCCTACGAGCAGTACTTC. Translation: CAISEGQGFAYEQYF.

The chain recombines TRBV11-2 with TRBJ2-5; TRBD2 agrees at 9 bases. Per germline, CDR1 SGHAT and CDR2 FQNNGV. The CDR3 sequence is 16 residues long. The junction had 12 bases not matched to a gene; V was cut back by 5 bases and J by 5 bases. The CDR3 DNA is TGTGCCAGCAGCCCCTTCGCGGGGGGGCTTCGGGAGACCCAGTACTTC. The encoded protein is CASSPFAGGLRETQYF.

The chain carries TRBV12-5 and TRBJ1-2, with 7 bases lining up with TRBD1. The CDR3 is 15 residues long. V was clipped by 1 base and J by 7 bases; unmatched bases: 9. The germline V gene encodes CDR1 LGHNT and CDR2 FRNRAP. The CDR3 sequence is CASGLDEGQRVGYTF. The CDR3 nucleotides are TGTGCTAGTGGTTTGGACGAGGGACAGCGCGTTGGCTACACCTTC.

V is TRBV7-9 and J is TRBJ2-2; the D gene could be TRBD1 or TRBD2 (6 bases each). The V and J ends lost 5 bases and 0 bases respectively, with 10 bases between them. The CDR3 consists of 15 residues. The germline V gene has CDR1 SEHNR and CDR2 FQNEAQ (reference sequence). In DNA, the CDR3 is TGTGCCAGCAGCAGGGGGGCAGCGAACACCGGGGAGCTGTTTTTT. Translation gives CASSRGAANTGELFF.

In its sample, this clone was seen a few times. V is TRBV27 and J is TRBJ2-7; no clear D. V was shortened by 2 bases and J by 6 bases, with 5 bases between the two germline ends. The CDR3 loop spans 11 amino acids. CDR1 and CDR2 (germline): MNHEY, SMNVEV (reference sequence). The CDR3 DNA follows: TGTGCCAGCAGTTTAGGACCCGAGCAGTACTTC. Translating gives CASSLGPEQYF.

This clone was observed at least ten times. V usage is TRBV2 and J usage is TRBJ1-4, with TRBD1 as a possible D gene (5 bases). Trimming cost V 2 bases and J 8 bases, with 18 bases left between them. Germline loops: CDR1 SNHLY, CDR2 FYNNEI. The CDR3 length is 16 residues. The CDR3 region has the DNA TGTGCCAGCAGTGAACATAGAGGGGTGGTGCGGGAAAAACTGTTTTTT. Its protein is CASSEHRGVVREKLFF.

The V and J genes are TRBV7-8 and TRBJ2-7; TRBD2 is a possible D gene (8 bases). Trimming removed 1 base from V and 0 bases from J, with 28 bases in between. CDR1 is SGHVS and CDR2 is FQNEAQ in the germline V gene. The CDR3 consists of 21 residues. Written as DNA, the CDR3 is TGTGCCAGCAGCTTAGTGCGACAGGGAGAGAGTTGGCGGGAGGACTCCTACGAGCAGTACTTC. Its protein is CASSLVRQGESWREDSYEQYF.

The genes are TRBV7-6 and TRBJ2-3; 12 nucleotides line up with TRBD2. The CDR3 loop spans 17 amino acids. Germline-derived CDR1 and CDR2 are SGHVS and FNYEAQ. V gave up 3 bases and J gave up 0 bases; unmatched junction bases: 4. The CDR3 loop is CASSLWTSGVSTDTQYF. The CDR3 coding sequence is TGTGCCAGCAGCTTGTGGACTAGCGGGGTCAGCACAGATACGCAGTATTTT.

The J gene is TRBJ2-2, the V gene TRBV4-2; 7 bases are shared with TRBD2. V lost 4 bases and J lost 1; bases outside the gene matches: 9. CDR3 length: 17 residues. The germline CDR1 and CDR2 sequences are LGHNA and YNFKEQ. The DNA for the CDR3 is TGTGCCAGCAGCCGAGAGGGTCTAGCGGTGAACACCGGGGAGCTGTTTTTT. This sequence encodes CASSREGLAVNTGELFF.

The chain has TRBV7-2 and TRBJ1-2, with a weak D call TRBD1 (6 bases). Germline V gene lookup returns CDR1 SGHTA and CDR2 FQGNSA. CDR3 size: 14 residues. V lost 1 base, J lost 5 bases, and 11 bases lay in between. The CDR3 DNA reads as TGTGCCAGCAGCTTAGGGTGGCAGGGGTATGGCTACACCTTC. Translating gives CASSLGWQGYGYTF.

The CDR3 loop reads CASSRGGGPYEQYF. Here the CDR3 DNA reads TGTGCCAGCAGCCGCGGCGGGGGTCCCTACGAGCAGTACTTC. This chain links TRBV7-9 with TRBJ2-7, with 7 nucleotides matching TRBD2. The V gene's germline CDR1 is SEHNR and CDR2 FQNEAQ (reference sequence). V lost 5 bases and J lost 2; bases outside the gene matches: 6. The CDR3 contains 14 residues. Using reference TRBV7-9 and TRBJ2-7 for the parts outside the CDR3, the full variable domain is DTGVSQNPRHKITKRGQNVTFRCDPISEHNRLYWYRQTLGQGPEFLTYFQNEAQLEKSRLLSDRFSAERPKGSFSTLEIQRTEQGDSAMYLCASSRGGGPYEQYFGPGTRLTVT.